These 14 T cell receptor beta chains originate from one sample sequenced in a study of cytomegalovirus exposure and HLA in healthy donors. Assay: immunoSEQ multiplex PCR; the TCRdb copy retains only in-frame clones and omits some. The data contain about 280,000 clones, 65% to 90% of them singletons. Sequenced: PBMCs. The receptors were sampled from a woman between 18 and 29 years old in good health and CMV-seronegative.

By share, this clone ranks as medium-sized. The chain uses TRBV2 and TRBJ1-5; no clear D gene. The CDR3 spans 15 residues. With 7 bases removed from V and 4 bases from J, the gap between germline ends came to 17 bases. Germline values: CDR1 SNHLY, CDR2 FYNNEI. The CDR3: CASNGARSMNQPQHF. The CDR3 DNA reads TGTGCCAGCAACGGAGCGAGGAGTATGAATCAGCCCCAGCATTTT.

J is TRBJ1-2 and V is TRBV7-2; 7 bases are shared with TRBD1. This CDR3 region has 15 residues. The germline CDR1 and CDR2 sequences are SGHTA and FQGNSA. V gave up 4 bases and J gave up 3 bases; unmatched junction bases: 8. CDR3 coding DNA: TGTGCCAGCAGCTCCTCGGGACAGAACTACTATGGCTACACCTTC. It specifies CASSSSGQNYYGYTF.

This chain connects TRBV7-2 to TRBJ1-5; no clear D gene. Trimming cost V 4 bases and J 1 base, with 11 bases left between them. CDR1 and CDR2 from the germline V gene are SGHTA and FQGNSA. CDR3 size: 15 residues. CDR3 sequence reads: CASSWRGESNQPQHF. The CDR3 DNA follows: TGTGCCAGCAGCTGGCGGGGTGAGAGCAATCAGCCCCAGCATTTT.

The chain joins TRBV30 to TRBJ2-4; 11 bases line up with TRBD1. Trimming cost V 2 bases and J 1 base; bases outside gene matches: 16. This CDR3 is 20 amino acids long. Germline V gene data show CDR1 as GTSNPN and CDR2 as SVGIG (reference sequence). The CDR3 is CAWSQPRTGGFFGAKNIQYF. CDR3 nucleotide sequence: TGTGCCTGGAGTCAGCCCCGGACAGGGGGCTTTTTTGGGGCCAAAAACATTCAGTACTTC.

V and J are TRBV7-2 and TRBJ2-5; TRBD2 agrees at 10 bases. The CDR3 is 16 amino acids. With V trimmed by 0 bases and J by 7 bases, 8 bases remained unmatched. CDR1 is SGHTA and CDR2 is FQGNSA in the germline V gene. CDR3 nucleotide sequence: TGTGCCAGCAGCTTAGCATCGTTAGCGGGGGGACGGACCCAGTACTTC. As protein: CASSLASLAGGRTQYF.

The chain links TRBV30 to TRBJ2-5; 7 bases agree with TRBD1. Germline V gene lookup returns CDR1 GTSNPN and CDR2 SVGIG (reference sequence). With 2 bases clipped from V and 2 bases from J, the junction kept 2 bases outside the gene matches. The CDR3 has 13 residues. The CDR3 coding sequence is TGTGCCTGGAGTCTGGGACAGCAAGAGACCCAGTACTTC. This encodes CAWSLGQQETQYF. Full variable domain (missing parts from reference TRBV30 and TRBJ2-5): SQTIHQWPATLVQPVGSPLSLECTVEGTSNPNLYWYRQAAGRGLQLLFYSVGIGQISSEVPQNLSASRPQDRQFILSSKKLLLSDSGFYLCAWSLGQQETQYFGPGTRLLVL.

The chain uses TRBV28 and TRBJ1-5; D ambiguous. Trimming pared 8 bases from V and 8 bases from J, leaving 4 bases between. Looked up from germline, CDR1 is MDHEN and CDR2 is SYDVKM. The CDR3 runs 9 residues. The CDR3 loop reads CASGEPQHF. The CDR3 DNA reads TGTGCCAGCGGAGAGCCCCAGCATTTT.

V usage is TRBV28 and J usage is TRBJ2-2; perhaps TRBD1 as D (5 bases). The length of the CDR3 is 17 residues. V was trimmed by 1 base and J by 0 bases, leaving 12 bases between them. Germline CDR1 MDHEN, CDR2 SYDVKM. DNA for the CDR3: TGTGCCAGCAGTTTATCGGGTGGGGCGCCGAACACCGGGGAGCTGTTTTTT. It encodes CASSLSGGAPNTGELFF.

The CDR3 nucleotides read TGTGCCAGCTCGCGGTGGGGACAGAGTAATTCACCCCTCCACTTT. It specifies CASSRWGQSNSPLHF. The chain employs TRBV27 and TRBJ1-6; 7 bases match TRBD1. This CDR3 region has 15 residues. Germline lookup yields CDR1 MNHEY and CDR2 SMNVEV (reference sequence). J was trimmed by 6 bases and V by 8 bases; bases with no gene match: 10.

This clone has only one observation. The chain has TRBV27 and TRBJ2-7, with D maybe TRBD2 (6 bases). V lost 3 bases to trimming and J lost 1 base, with 7 bases between them. Germline lookup yields CDR1 MNHEY and CDR2 SMNVEV (reference sequence). This CDR3 has 13 residues. The CDR3 region is CASSFGGSYEQYF. The CDR3 coding sequence is TGTGCCAGCAGTTTTGGGGGGTCCTACGAGCAGTACTTC.

The chain employs TRBV6-5 and TRBJ2-1; 16 bases are a match to TRBD2. Germline V CDR1 and CDR2: MNHEY, SVGAGI. V was pared by 2 bases and J by 8 bases, with 3 bases of the junction left unmatched. The CDR3 runs to 16 residues. The CDR3 sequence: CASSYTGLAGGHEQFF. Written as DNA, the CDR3 is TGTGCCAGCAGTTACACGGGACTAGCGGGAGGGCATGAGCAGTTCTTC.

J is TRBJ2-5 and V is TRBV5-6, with 8 bases fitting TRBD2. The CDR3 covers 16 residues. V lost 1 base, J lost 4 bases, and 9 bases stayed unmatched. Germline V gives CDR1 SGHDT, CDR2 YYEEEE. CDR3: CASSLRVAGRGETQYF. For the CDR3, the DNA is TGTGCCAGCAGCTTGAGGGTAGCGGGGAGGGGAGAGACCCAGTACTTC.

This sequence joins TRBV4-1 and TRBJ1-6; D not certain. The CDR3 runs to 14 residues. Germline CDR1 is MGHRA and CDR2 is YSYEKL. The V and J ends lost 1 base and 7 bases respectively, with 8 bases between them. The CDR3 loop is CASSQVTANSPLHF. In nucleotides, the CDR3 is TGCGCCAGCAGCCAAGTCACAGCCAATTCACCCCTCCACTTT.

V and J are TRBV6-1 and TRBJ1-1, with D uncertain. Germline V gene lookup returns CDR1 MNHNS and CDR2 SASEGT. Trimming took off 2 bases at V and 1 base at J, with 11 bases between the two ends. This CDR3 is built from 15 residues. The CDR3 DNA sequence: TGTGCCAGCAGTGAACCCAGGACTGCGAACACTGAAGCTTTCTTT. Protein product: CASSEPRTANTEAFF.